This T cell receptor beta chain was sequenced for a study of blood T cell repertoires in COVID-19. In the study overall: The United States, Italy and Spain supplied acute and convalescent COVID-19 samples. The analysed material was cDNA or gDNA that came from T cells, B-cell-depleted T cells, or PBMCs.

Authors' analysis steps: Amplified reference gene primers provided the basis for estimating nucleated cell counts. Sequencing was performed with immunoSEQ multiplex PCR; in TCRdb, only in-frame clones are kept and a portion is missing. The V and J calls and clone size come from that table; D and trimming were worked out from the DNA. The sample comprises tens of thousands of clones, roughly 80% of which are singletons, and under 30% rests with the top ten. CDR3 length: 17 residues. After removal of 2 bases from V and 4 bases from J, the junction contained 12 bases not matched to a gene. Germline loops: CDR1 SNHLY, CDR2 FYNNEI.

The receptor comes from a human donor with acute or convalescent COVID-19. The donor label of this sample is uncertain. The rearrangement uses TRBV2 and TRBJ1-2; TRBD1 matches at 8 bases. Material for sequencing was peripheral blood. CDR3 in amino acids: CASSEQGQGAFGYGYTF. CDR3 DNA: TGTGCCAGCAGTGAACAGGGGCAGGGGGCCTTTGGCTATGGCTACACCTTC.